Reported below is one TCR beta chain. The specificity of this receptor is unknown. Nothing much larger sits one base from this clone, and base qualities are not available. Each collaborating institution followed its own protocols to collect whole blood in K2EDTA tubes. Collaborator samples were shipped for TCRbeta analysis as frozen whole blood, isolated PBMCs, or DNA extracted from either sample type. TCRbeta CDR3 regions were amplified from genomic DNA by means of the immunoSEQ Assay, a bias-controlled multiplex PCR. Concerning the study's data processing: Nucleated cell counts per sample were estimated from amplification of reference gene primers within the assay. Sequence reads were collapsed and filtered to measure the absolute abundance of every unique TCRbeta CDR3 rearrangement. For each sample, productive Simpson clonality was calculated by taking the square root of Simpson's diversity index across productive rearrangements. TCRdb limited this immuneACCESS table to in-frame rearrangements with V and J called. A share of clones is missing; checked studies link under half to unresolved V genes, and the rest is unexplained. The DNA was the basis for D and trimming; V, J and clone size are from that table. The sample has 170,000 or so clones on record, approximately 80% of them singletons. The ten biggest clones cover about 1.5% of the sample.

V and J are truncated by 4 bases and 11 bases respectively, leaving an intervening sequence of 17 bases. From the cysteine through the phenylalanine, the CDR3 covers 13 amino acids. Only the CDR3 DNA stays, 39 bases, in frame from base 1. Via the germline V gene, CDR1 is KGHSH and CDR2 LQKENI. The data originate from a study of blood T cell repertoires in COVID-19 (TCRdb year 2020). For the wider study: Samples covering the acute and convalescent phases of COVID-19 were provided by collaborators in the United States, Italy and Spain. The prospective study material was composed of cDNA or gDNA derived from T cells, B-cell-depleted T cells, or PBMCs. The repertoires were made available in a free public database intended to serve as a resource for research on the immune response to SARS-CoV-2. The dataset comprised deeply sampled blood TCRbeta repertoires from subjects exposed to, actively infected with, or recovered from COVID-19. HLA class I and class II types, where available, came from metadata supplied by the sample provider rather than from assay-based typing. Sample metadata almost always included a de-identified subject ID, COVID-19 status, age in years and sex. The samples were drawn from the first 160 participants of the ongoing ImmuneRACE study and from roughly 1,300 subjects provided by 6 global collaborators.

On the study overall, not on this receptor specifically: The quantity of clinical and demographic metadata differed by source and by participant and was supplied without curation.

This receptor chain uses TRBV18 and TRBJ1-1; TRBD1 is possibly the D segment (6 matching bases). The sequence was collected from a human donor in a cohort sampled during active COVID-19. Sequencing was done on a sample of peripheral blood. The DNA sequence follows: TGTGCCAGCTCACAAAATCGGGGGGCTGGGGCTTTCTTT. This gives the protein CASSQNRGAGAFF. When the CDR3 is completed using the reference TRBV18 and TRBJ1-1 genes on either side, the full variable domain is NAGVMQNPRHLVRRRGQEARLRCSPMKGHSHVYWYRQLPEEGLKFMVYLQKENIIDESGMPKERFSAEFPKEGPSILRIQQVVRGDSAAYFCASSQNRGAGAFFGQGTRLTVV.